This T cell receptor (beta chain) comes out of a study of cytotoxic CD8 clonotypes in ibrutinib-treated CLL. Across the whole study: Included were about a dozen relapsed/refractory and approximately 15 treatment-naive patients, of whom roughly 17 were IGHV unmutated.

The CDR3 is 16 residues long. Trimming shortened V by 3 bases and J by 5 bases, and 20 bases separated the two germline ends. Germline V gene sequence: CDR1 ENHRY, CDR2 SYGVKD. About this clone itself: Its antigen remains unknown.

Findings of the study overall: Baseline clonality, higher than in age-matched healthy donors, tracked circulating CD8+ T-cell counts.

The table came from immunoSEQ multiplex PCR; TCRdb's copy has only in-frame clones and leaves some out. The sample records over 130,000 clones, 75% to 85% being singletons. The V gene is TRBV10-3, the J gene TRBJ2-7; perhaps TRBD1 as D (5 bases). The material was PBMCs, obtained after 36 months of ibrutinib treatment. This TCR derives from a human donor with chronic lymphocytic leukemia. The CDR3 loop is CAISEVQAAPRDEQYF. DNA for the CDR3: TGTGCCATCAGTGAAGTACAGGCTGCGCCTAGGGACGAGCAGTACTTC.